The subject of this entry is one TCR beta chain. TCRdb recomputed calls from the reads with MiXCR, one row per CDR3 protein. The table shows fewer than 550,000 distinct CDR3 sequences, with around 10% occurring only once. These data belong to a study of T cell repertoires in cytomegalovirus infection. The V gene lost 2 bases and the J gene lost 0 bases, with 16 bases spanning the gap. This CDR3 spans 18 amino acids. CDR1 SGHTA and CDR2 FQGTGA come from the germline V gene. Sample: PBMCs. The V call is TRBV7-3, the J call TRBJ1-4, with D tentatively TRBD1 (5 bases). This clonotype was sampled from a human donor in good health (CMV status not recorded). Some clones in this sample may be carry-over from other donors' samples. The CDR3 here is CASSLDYRNYATNEKLFF. The DNA for the CDR3 is TGTGCCAGCAGCTTAGACTACAGGAATTACGCAACTAATGAAAAACTGTTTTTT.